This TCR beta chain emerged from a study of T cells in Graves' hyperthyroidism and ophthalmopathy. Study-wide points: Most clonotypes expanded in the thyroid (above 0.001) were also present in blood.

The CDR3 extends over 15 amino acids. Germline CDR1 reads LGHNA; CDR2 reads YNFKEQ. The V end lost 0 bases, the J end lost 4 bases, and 9 bases lay between the germline ends. Template material for amplifying TCR beta CDR3 regions consisted of RNA transcripts. First-round RT-PCR of the TCR CDR3 relied on the HTBI primer set. Each CDR3 protein is one row after TCRdb ran MiXCR on the multiplex PCR reads. The sample holds approximately 600,000 distinct CDR3 sequences, over 12% seen once. Notes on this clonotype: Its antigen remains unknown.

Isolation of PBMCs was performed on 9.5 to 10 ml fresh peripheral blood. The chain recombines TRBV4-2 with TRBJ1-4; no clear D gene. The sequenced material came from blood. The sequence was collected from a woman aged 18-29 years with Graves' ophthalmopathy. CDR3 residues: CASSQDVGRNEKLFF. CDR3 DNA sequence: TGTGCCAGCAGCCAAGATGTTGGGCGTAATGAAAAACTGTTTTTT.